This T cell receptor beta chain comes out of a study of blood T cell repertoires in COVID-19. Study-wide context: Sites in the United States, Italy and Spain provided acute and convalescent COVID-19 samples.

Original data processing: Amplification of reference gene primers provided the estimated nucleated cell counts. Here immunoSEQ multiplex PCR was the method, and the copy in TCRdb shows in-frame clones only, minus some. V and J calls and clone size follow that table, whereas D and trimming were derived from the DNA. The sample has 15,000 to 25,000 clones; 70% to 90% are singletons. The V gene's germline CDR1 is MGHRA and CDR2 YSYEKL. The CDR3 has 12 residues. The V end was cut by 3 bases, the J end by 9 bases, with 6 bases between. Specimen: peripheral blood. This receptor was taken from a human donor with active COVID-19. The donor label of this sample is uncertain. The chain links TRBV4-1 to TRBJ1-6; D is unresolved. The CDR3 DNA sequence: TGCGCCAGCAGCCACCCACTTTCACCCCTCCACTTT. It encodes CASSHPLSPLHF.